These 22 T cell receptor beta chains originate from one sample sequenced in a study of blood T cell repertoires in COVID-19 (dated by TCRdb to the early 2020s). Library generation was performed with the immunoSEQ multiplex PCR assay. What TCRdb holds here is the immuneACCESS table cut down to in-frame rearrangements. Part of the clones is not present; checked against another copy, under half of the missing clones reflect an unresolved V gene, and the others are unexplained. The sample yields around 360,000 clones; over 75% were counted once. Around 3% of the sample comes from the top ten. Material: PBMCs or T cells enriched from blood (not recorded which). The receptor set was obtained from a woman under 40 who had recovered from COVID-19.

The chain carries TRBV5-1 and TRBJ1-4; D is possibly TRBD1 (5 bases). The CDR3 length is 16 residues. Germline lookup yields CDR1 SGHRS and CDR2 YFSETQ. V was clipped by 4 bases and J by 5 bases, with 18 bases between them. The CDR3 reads CASSEVPPGPNEKLFF. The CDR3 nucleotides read TGCGCCAGCAGCGAGGTGCCCCCAGGGCCCAATGAAAAACTGTTTTTT.

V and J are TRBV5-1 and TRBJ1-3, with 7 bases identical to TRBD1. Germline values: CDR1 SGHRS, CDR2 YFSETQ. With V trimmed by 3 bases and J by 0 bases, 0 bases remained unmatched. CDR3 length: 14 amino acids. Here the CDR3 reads CASSYRGSGNTIYF. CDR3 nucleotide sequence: TGCGCCAGCAGCTACAGGGGCTCTGGAAACACCATATATTTT.

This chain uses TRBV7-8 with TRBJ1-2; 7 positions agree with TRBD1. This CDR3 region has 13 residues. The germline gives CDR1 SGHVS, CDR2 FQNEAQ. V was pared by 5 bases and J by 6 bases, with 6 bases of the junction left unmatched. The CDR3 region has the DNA TGTGCCAGCAGCCGGACAGGATTAAATGGCTACACCTTC. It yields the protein CASSRTGLNGYTF.

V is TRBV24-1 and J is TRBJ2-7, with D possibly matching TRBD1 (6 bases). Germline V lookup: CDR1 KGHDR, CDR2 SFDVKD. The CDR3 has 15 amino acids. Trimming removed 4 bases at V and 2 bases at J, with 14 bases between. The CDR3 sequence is CATSDPKQGAYEQYF. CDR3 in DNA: TGTGCCACCAGTGACCCCAAACAGGGAGCCTACGAGCAGTACTTC.

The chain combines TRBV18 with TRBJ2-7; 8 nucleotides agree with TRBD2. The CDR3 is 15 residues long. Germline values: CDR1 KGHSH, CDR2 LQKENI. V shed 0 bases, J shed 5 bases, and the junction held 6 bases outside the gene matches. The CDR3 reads CASSPPTGTRDEQYF. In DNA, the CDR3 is TGTGCCAGCTCACCACCTACGGGGACTAGGGACGAGCAGTACTTC.

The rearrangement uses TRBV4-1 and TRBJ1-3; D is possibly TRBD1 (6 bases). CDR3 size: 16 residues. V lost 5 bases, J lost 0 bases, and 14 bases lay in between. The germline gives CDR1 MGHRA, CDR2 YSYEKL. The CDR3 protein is CASSEQGPRSGNTIYF. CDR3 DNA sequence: TGCGCCAGCAGCGAACAGGGACCCCGCTCTGGAAACACCATATATTTT.

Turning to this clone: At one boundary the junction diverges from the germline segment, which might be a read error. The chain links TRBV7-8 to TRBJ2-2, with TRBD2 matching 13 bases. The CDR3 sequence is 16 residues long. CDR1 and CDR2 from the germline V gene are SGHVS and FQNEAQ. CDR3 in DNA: TGTGCCAGCAGCCAGGGGACTAGCGGGAACCCCGGGGAGCTGTTTTTT. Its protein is CASSQGTSGNPGELFF.

The CDR3 DNA reads TGTGCCAGCAGCTTAGTCGCGACAGGGAACACTGAAGCTTTCTTT. Translating it yields CASSLVATGNTEAFF. The rearrangement links TRBV7-9 to TRBJ1-1, with D tentatively TRBD1 (6 bases). Germline V gene data show CDR1 as SEHNR and CDR2 as FQNEAQ (reference sequence). V was cut by 1 base and J by 1 base, with 10 bases left in between. The CDR3 loop spans 15 amino acids.

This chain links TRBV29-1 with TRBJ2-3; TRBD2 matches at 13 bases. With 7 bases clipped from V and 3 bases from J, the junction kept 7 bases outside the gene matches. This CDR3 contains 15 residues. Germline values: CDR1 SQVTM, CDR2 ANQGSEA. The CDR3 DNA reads TGCAGCGCTAGACTAGCGGGAGGTTCGACAGATACGCAGTATTTT. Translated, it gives CSARLAGGSTDTQYF.

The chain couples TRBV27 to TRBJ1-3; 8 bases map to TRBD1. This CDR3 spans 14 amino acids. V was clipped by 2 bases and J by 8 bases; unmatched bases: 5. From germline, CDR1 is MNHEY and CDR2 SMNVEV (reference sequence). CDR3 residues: CASSLTGGRDTIYF. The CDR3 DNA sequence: TGTGCCAGCAGTTTAACAGGGGGTCGGGACACCATATATTTT.

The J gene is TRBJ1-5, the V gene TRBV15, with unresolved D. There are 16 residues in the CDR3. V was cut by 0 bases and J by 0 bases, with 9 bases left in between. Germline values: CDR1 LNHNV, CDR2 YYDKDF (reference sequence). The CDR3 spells CATSRDSMYSNQPQHF. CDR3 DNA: TGTGCCACCAGCAGAGATAGCATGTATAGCAATCAGCCCCAGCATTTT.

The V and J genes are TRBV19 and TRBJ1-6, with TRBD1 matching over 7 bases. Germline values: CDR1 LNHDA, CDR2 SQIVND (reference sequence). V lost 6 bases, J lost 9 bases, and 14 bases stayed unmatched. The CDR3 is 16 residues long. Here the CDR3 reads CASRATRQGLGSPLHF. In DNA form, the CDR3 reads TGTGCCAGTAGAGCAACGCGACAGGGATTGGGTTCACCCCTCCACTTT.

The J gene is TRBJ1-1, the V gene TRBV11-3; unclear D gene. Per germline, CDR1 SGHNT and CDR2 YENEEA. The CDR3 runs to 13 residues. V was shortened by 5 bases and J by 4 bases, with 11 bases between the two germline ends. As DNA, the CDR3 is TGTGCCAGCAGCCCAGGAGGGCGCACTGAAGCTTTCTTT. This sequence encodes CASSPGGRTEAFF.

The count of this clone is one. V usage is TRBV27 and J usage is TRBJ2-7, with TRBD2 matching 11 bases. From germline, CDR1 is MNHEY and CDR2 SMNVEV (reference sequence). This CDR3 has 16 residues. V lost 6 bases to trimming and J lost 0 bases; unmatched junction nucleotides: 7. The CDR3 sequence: CASRRSTSGTSYEQYF. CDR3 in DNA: TGTGCCAGCAGGAGATCGACTAGCGGGACCTCCTACGAGCAGTACTTC.

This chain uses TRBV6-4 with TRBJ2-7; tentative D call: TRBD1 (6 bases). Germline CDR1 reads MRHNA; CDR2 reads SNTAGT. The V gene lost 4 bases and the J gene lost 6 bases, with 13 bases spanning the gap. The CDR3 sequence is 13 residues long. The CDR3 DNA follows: TGTGCCAGCAGTGCTACGACAGGTGGCGAGCAGTACTTC. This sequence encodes CASSATTGGEQYF.

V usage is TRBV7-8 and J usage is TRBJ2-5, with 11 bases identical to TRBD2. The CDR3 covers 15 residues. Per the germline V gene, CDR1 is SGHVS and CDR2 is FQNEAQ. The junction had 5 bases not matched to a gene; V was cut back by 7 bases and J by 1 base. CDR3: CASTRLAGIQETQYF. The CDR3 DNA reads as TGTGCCAGCACCCGACTAGCGGGGATCCAAGAGACCCAGTACTTC.

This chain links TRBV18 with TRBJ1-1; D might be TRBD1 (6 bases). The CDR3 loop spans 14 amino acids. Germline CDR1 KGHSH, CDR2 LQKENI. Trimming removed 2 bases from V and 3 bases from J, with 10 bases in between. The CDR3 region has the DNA TGTGCCAGCTCACCAACAGGGAGCGACACTGAAGCTTTCTTT. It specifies CASSPTGSDTEAFF.

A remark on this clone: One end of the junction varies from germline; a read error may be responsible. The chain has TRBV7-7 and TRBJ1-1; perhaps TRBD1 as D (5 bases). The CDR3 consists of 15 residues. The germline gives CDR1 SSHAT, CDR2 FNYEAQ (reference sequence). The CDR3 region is CASSKGAGRGPIGFF. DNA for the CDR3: TGTGCTAGCAGCAAAGGTGCGGGGCGCGGCCCCATTGGTTTCTTT.

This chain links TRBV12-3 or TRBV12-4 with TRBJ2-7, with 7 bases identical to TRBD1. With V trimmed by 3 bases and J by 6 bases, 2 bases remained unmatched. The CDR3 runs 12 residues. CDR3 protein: CASSLTGFEQYF. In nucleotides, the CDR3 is TGTGCCAGCAGTTTGACAGGGTTCGAGCAGTACTTC.

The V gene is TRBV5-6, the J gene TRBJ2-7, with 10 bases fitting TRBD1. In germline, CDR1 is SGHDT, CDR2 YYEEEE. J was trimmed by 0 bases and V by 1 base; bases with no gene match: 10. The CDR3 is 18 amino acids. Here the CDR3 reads CASSLSMGQGTASYEQYF. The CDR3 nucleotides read TGTGCCAGCAGCTTGTCAATGGGACAGGGGACAGCCTCCTACGAGCAGTACTTC.

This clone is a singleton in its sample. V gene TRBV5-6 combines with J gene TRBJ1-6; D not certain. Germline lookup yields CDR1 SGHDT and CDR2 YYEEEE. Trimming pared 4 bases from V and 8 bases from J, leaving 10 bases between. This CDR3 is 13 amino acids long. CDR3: CASSRRVDSPLHF. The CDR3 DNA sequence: TGTGCCAGCAGCCGACGGGTTGATTCACCCCTCCACTTT.

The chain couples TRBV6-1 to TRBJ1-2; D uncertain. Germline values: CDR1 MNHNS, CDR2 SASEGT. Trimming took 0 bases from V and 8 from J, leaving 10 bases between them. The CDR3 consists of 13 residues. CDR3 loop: CASSEARTRGYTF. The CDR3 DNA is TGTGCCAGCAGTGAAGCGAGGACTCGCGGCTACACCTTC.